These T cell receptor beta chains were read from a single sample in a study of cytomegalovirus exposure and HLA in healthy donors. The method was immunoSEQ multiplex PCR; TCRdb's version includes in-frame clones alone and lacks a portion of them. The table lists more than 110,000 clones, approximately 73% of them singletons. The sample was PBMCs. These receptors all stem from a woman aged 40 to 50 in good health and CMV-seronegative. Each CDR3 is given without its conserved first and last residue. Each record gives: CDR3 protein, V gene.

CDR3: ASSKSTGAEAF; V: TRBV9
CDR3: SARGRDKQY; V: TRBV20-1
CDR3: SPDSPADTGELF; V: TRBV29-1
CDR3: ASSESTSGYEQY; V: TRBV10-1
CDR3: ASSQDSAESEAF; V: TRBV4-1
CDR3: SAIDNEQF; V: TRBV20-1
CDR3: ASSLLGRGPTEAF; V: TRBV7-9
CDR3: ASSARQTSNYGYT; V: TRBV5-6
CDR3: AIREAGENYGYT; V: TRBV10-3
CDR3: ASSLGESNQPQH; V: TRBV7-9
CDR3: ASSETPGGASTETQY; V: TRBV25-1
CDR3: ASSLGGGTSASVPVTQY; V: TRBV5-4
CDR3: ASSRGMDQPQH; V: TRBV27
CDR3: ASSTGTESNQPQH; V: TRBV5-6
CDR3: ASSRTGMNTEAF; V: TRBV7-3
CDR3: ASSPGQNYGYT; V: TRBV18
CDR3: ASSRTGDGGELF; V: TRBV19
CDR3: ASSETTVGVSTSRNEQF; V: TRBV6-1
CDR3: ASSFTGAAGNTIY; V: TRBV7-9
CDR3: ASRTSGLSGGYT; V: TRBV9
CDR3: ASSVGANTEAF; V: TRBV9
CDR3: SVVGTSDEQF; V: TRBV29-1
CDR3: ASSLARSMPDTQY; V: TRBV23-1
CDR3: ASSLPGNEQF; V: TRBV5-1
CDR3: ATTPRTGAGETQY; V: TRBV15
CDR3: ASSEGGTGSYEQY; V: TRBV9
CDR3: ASGLQQQETQY; V: TRBV12-5
CDR3: ASSVKPEATQY; V: TRBV9
CDR3: ASSLEHPPREQY; V: TRBV2
CDR3: ASSLESSGLNTEAF; V: TRBV11-2
CDR3: ASSDLGGGAYNEQF; V: TRBV2
CDR3: ASSRTSGGVNEQF; V: TRBV11-1
CDR3: ATSRAGDTEAF; V: TRBV15
CDR3: ATQGTGGTEQF; V: TRBV5-1
CDR3: ASSLAGVRDTQY; V: TRBV5-4
CDR3: ASSLDRGVYGYT; V: TRBV2
CDR3: ASSSQGAQY; V: TRBV27
CDR3: ASSAPSGTNEKLF; V: TRBV7-9
CDR3: ASSLVSGMNTEAF; V: TRBV5-1
CDR3: ASSQDLLDRGTEAF; V: TRBV4-1
CDR3: ASSLVGQGAGTEAF; V: TRBV7-9
CDR3: ASSRREAGELF; V: TRBV6-6
CDR3: ASSLEPQGNSPLH; V: TRBV5-1
CDR3: ASSLGAGPVSEAF; V: TRBV5-4
CDR3: ASSPGLAGGVREQF; V: TRBV4-1
CDR3: ASSQAKTGIMF; V: TRBV16
CDR3: ASSLTGSPDTEAF; V: TRBV6-6
CDR3: ASSLGRGTGELF; V: TRBV7-2